These 7 T cell receptor beta chains originate from one sample sequenced in a study of shared clonotypes between healthy human individuals. TCRdb keeps only in-frame clones here, not all; method: immunoSEQ multiplex PCR. The sample holds about 2.4 million clones; more than 85% are singletons and the top ten take about 0.38%. The source material was naive CD4+ T cells from PBMCs. Subset in this sample: CD45RA+ positively selected. These receptors were collected from a man aged 18 to 29 in good health. Some clones in this sample may be carry-over from other donors' samples.

As for this clone: Within the sample, other DNA sequences also encode this same CDR3. The chain recombines TRBV7-9 with TRBJ2-2, with D uncertain. V was clipped by 3 bases and J by 3 bases, with 5 bases between them. Per germline, CDR1 SEHNR and CDR2 FQNEAQ (reference sequence). The CDR3 spans 13 residues. In DNA, the CDR3 is TGTGCCAGCAGCTTGGGGTACACCGGGGAGCTGTTTTTT. It translates to CASSLGYTGELFF.

The chain employs TRBV19 and TRBJ1-4; TRBD1 matches at 8 bases. The CDR3 spans 15 residues. Trimming removed 7 bases from V and 5 bases from J; junction bases left unmatched: 9. The germline gives CDR1 LNHDA, CDR2 SQIVND (reference sequence). CDR3 in amino acids: CASKDRGVGNEKLFF. CDR3 bases: TGTGCCAGTAAAGACAGGGGAGTGGGGAATGAAAAACTGTTTTTT.

This clone showed up just once. The chain has TRBV4-3 and TRBJ1-1; no reliable D call. This CDR3 comprises 15 residues. The V and J ends lost 1 base and 3 bases respectively, with 12 bases between them. The germline V gene encodes CDR1 LGHNA and CDR2 YSLEER. The CDR3 nucleotides are TGCGCCAGCAGCCAAGCCCCAAGTAGAGACACTGAAGCTTTCTTT. Amino acid sequence: CASSQAPSRDTEAFF.

V usage is TRBV5-1 and J usage is TRBJ2-4, with a possible D match to TRBD2 (7 bases). Trimming stripped 0 bases from V and 4 bases from J, with 11 bases between. The germline gives CDR1 SGHRS, CDR2 YFSETQ. This CDR3 spans 15 amino acids. This CDR3 is CASSLAAGAKNIQYF. CDR3 bases: TGCGCCAGCAGCTTGGCCGCGGGGGCTAAAAACATTCAGTACTTC.

This chain uses TRBV28 with TRBJ1-1; 8 bases fit TRBD1. Germline values: CDR1 MDHEN, CDR2 SYDVKM. The CDR3 consists of 15 residues. J gave up 4 bases and V 1 base, and 5 bases lay outside the gene matches. CDR3 protein: CASSLFRGLFTEAFF. The CDR3 region has the DNA TGTGCCAGCAGTTTATTCAGGGGGCTCTTCACTGAAGCTTTCTTT.

CDR3 amino acids: CSVGGGSGADEQFF. For the CDR3, the DNA is TGCAGCGTTGGGGGGGGCTCTGGGGCCGATGAGCAGTTCTTC. V gene TRBV29-1 combines with J gene TRBJ2-1; TRBD2 might be the D (7 bases). CDR1 is SQVTM, CDR2 ANQGSEA, per germline. The CDR3 is 14 amino acids. V lost 4 bases and J lost 8, with 18 bases in between.

The chain recombines TRBV5-1 with TRBJ2-2; D is possibly TRBD2 (6 bases). The V end lost 3 bases, the J end lost 7 bases, and 19 bases lay between the germline ends. CDR1 is SGHRS, CDR2 YFSETQ, per germline. This CDR3 has 16 residues. CDR3 in DNA: TGCGCCAGCAGCTGGGGGACTTCTAACGGTGGCGGGGAGCTGTTTTTT. Protein sequence: CASSWGTSNGGGELFF. The full variable domain, its missing parts supplied by reference TRBV5-1 and TRBJ2-2, is KAGVTQTPRYLIKTRGQQVTLSCSPISGHRSVSWYQQTPGQGLQFLFEYFSETQRNKGNFPGRFSGRQFSNSRSEMNVSTLELGDSALYLCASSWGTSNGGGELFFGEGSRLTVL.